The 21 T cell receptor beta chains below come from one sample, sequenced in a study of shared clonotypes between healthy human individuals. Naive CD8 cells lacked CD45RO, underwent positive selection for CCR7 and left out terminally differentiated effector memory CD45RA+ cells. This table comes from immunoSEQ multiplex PCR, and its TCRdb copy is limited to in-frame clones, with some not included. The repertoire holds millions of clones, approximately 94% seen once, with 0.9% to 1.4% in the top ten. The sample taken for sequencing was naive CD8+ T cells sorted from blood. The receptors come from a man between 18 and 35 years old in good health.

V is TRBV4-1 and J is TRBJ2-1; 8 positions agree with TRBD2. CDR1 MGHRA and CDR2 YSYEKL come from the germline V gene. V lost 0 bases and J lost 8; bases outside the gene matches: 15. The CDR3 length is 18 residues. CDR3 region: CASSQESNLAGGVDEQFF. CDR3 in DNA: TGCGCCAGCAGCCAAGAGTCGAACCTGGCGGGAGGTGTCGATGAGCAGTTCTTC.

The chain employs TRBV2 and TRBJ2-1, with D possibly being TRBD1 or TRBD2 (5 bases each). CDR1 and CDR2 (germline): SNHLY, FYNNEI. The CDR3 has 18 amino acids. The V end lost 2 bases, the J end lost 4 bases, and 21 bases lay between the germline ends. Here the CDR3 reads CASSESREGGGLYNEQFF. The CDR3 DNA sequence: TGTGCCAGCAGTGAATCCAGGGAAGGAGGAGGATTATACAATGAGCAGTTCTTC.

The V call is TRBV4-2, the J call TRBJ2-7; tentatively, D is TRBD1 (6 bases). Trimming cost V 3 bases and J 1 base, with 13 bases left between them. Germline V gene lookup returns CDR1 LGHNA and CDR2 YNFKEQ. The CDR3 totals 15 residues. CDR3 in DNA: TGTGCCAGCAGCCAGGTACGACAGGATTCCTACGAGCAGTACTTC. The encoded protein is CASSQVRQDSYEQYF.

This clone was picked up one time. This CDR3 is also generated by other DNA sequences in the sample. This rearrangement joins TRBV6-5 to TRBJ2-7; D is unresolved. V was pared by 0 bases and J by 6 bases, with 12 bases between. The germline V gene has CDR1 MNHEY and CDR2 SVGAGI. This CDR3 spans 14 amino acids. The CDR3 loop is CASSYSKSPSEQYF. The DNA of the CDR3 is TGTGCCAGCAGTTACTCGAAGTCTCCTAGCGAGCAGTACTTC.

This clone was recorded once. The chain couples TRBV4-3 to TRBJ2-2, with TRBD2 as a possible D gene (6 bases). The CDR3 is made up of 16 amino acids. Germline CDR1 and CDR2: LGHNA and YSLEER. Trimming took off 2 bases at V and 3 bases at J, with 13 bases between the two ends. The CDR3 is CASSQPGLSDTGELFF. CDR3 DNA sequence: TGCGCCAGCAGCCAACCGGGACTTTCAGACACCGGGGAGCTGTTTTTT.

V usage is TRBV4-3 and J usage is TRBJ1-4; no firm D call. There are 17 residues in the CDR3. The germline V gene has CDR1 LGHNA and CDR2 YSLEER. V lost 1 base, J lost 4 bases, and 16 bases lay in between. The CDR3 DNA reads TGCGCCAGCAGCCAAGTGAGGGATGGGTGGGATAATGAAAAACTGTTTTTT. This codes for CASSQVRDGWDNEKLFF.

The V gene is TRBV29-1, the J gene TRBJ2-1; 9 bases are shared with TRBD2. V shed 3 bases, J shed 8 bases, and the junction held 8 bases outside the gene matches. This CDR3 region has 14 residues. The V gene's germline CDR1 is SQVTM and CDR2 ANQGSEA. The CDR3 here is CSVEGGLAGDEQFF. The DNA of the CDR3 is TGCAGCGTTGAGGGGGGACTAGCCGGCGATGAGCAGTTCTTC.

Comment on this clone: Compared with germline, one end of the junction differs, possibly owing to a read error. CDR3 protein: CACSSWGGQEQYF. Written as DNA, the CDR3 is TGTGCCTGCAGCTCCTGGGGGGGGCAAGAGCAGTACTTC. This sequence joins TRBV7-9 and TRBJ2-7; tentatively, D is TRBD2 (7 bases). Germline V gives CDR1 SEHNR, CDR2 FQNEAQ (reference sequence). The CDR3 runs to 13 residues.

The chain combines TRBV2 with TRBJ2-7; 13 nucleotides align to TRBD2. The CDR3 runs to 14 residues. Germline CDR1 is SNHLY and CDR2 is FYNNEI. V was clipped by 7 bases and J by 1 base; unmatched bases: 1. The CDR3 DNA is TGTGCCAGCAAACTAGCGGGAGGGTCCTACGAGCAGTACTTC. Translating gives CASKLAGGSYEQYF.

CDR3 in DNA: TGTGCTAGTGGTTTGGCCAACCTTGCTAGCGGAGCCTACAATGAGCAGTTCTTC. Translated, it gives CASGLANLASGAYNEQFF. The chain recombines TRBV12-5 with TRBJ2-1; 7 positions agree with TRBD2. Looked up from germline, CDR1 is LGHNT and CDR2 is FRNRAP. J lost 2 bases, V lost 1 base, and 11 bases had no gene match. The CDR3 runs 18 residues.

The chain couples TRBV13 to TRBJ2-7, with D perhaps matching TRBD2 (5 bases). The CDR3 loop spans 14 amino acids. V lost 5 bases, J lost 4 bases, and 15 bases lay in between. The germline CDR1 and CDR2 sequences are PRHDT and FYEKMQ (reference sequence). The CDR3 DNA sequence: TGTGCCAGCAGCGAGGGAACCGGTTCTTACGAGCAGTACTTC. Protein product: CASSEGTGSYEQYF.

The DNA of the CDR3 is TGCGCCAGCAGCTTCCGGGACCATATCGCGGAGACCCAGTACTTC. Residues: CASSFRDHIAETQYF. The chain links TRBV4-1 to TRBJ2-5, with D perhaps being TRBD1 or TRBD2 (5 bases each). The V gene's germline CDR1 is MGHRA and CDR2 YSYEKL. V lost 5 bases and J 5 bases, leaving 18 bases between the germline ends. The length of the CDR3 is 15 residues.

The V call is TRBV4-3, the J call TRBJ1-6; D is perhaps TRBD1 (5 bases). V was shortened by 7 bases and J by 0 bases, with 10 bases between the two germline ends. The CDR3 has 15 residues. Looked up from germline, CDR1 is LGHNA and CDR2 is YSLEER. Here the CDR3 DNA reads TGCGCCAGCACCAAAGACAGCTCCTATAATTCACCCCTCCACTTT. This translates into CASTKDSSYNSPLHF.

This clone was counted once. The chain links TRBV28 to TRBJ1-1, with a tentative D call TRBD1 (5 bases). The germline V and J ends were trimmed by 3 bases and 1 base, with 18 bases remaining between them. CDR1 and CDR2 (germline): MDHEN, SYDVKM. This CDR3 comprises 17 residues. CDR3 loop: CASSFPGGDGGNTEAFF. The CDR3 DNA reads as TGTGCCAGCAGTTTCCCTGGCGGGGACGGCGGGAACACTGAAGCTTTCTTT. Using reference TRBV28 and TRBJ1-1 for the parts outside the CDR3, the full variable domain is DVKVTQSSRYLVKRTGEKVFLECVQDMDHENMFWYRQDPGLGLRLIYFSYDVKMKEKGDIPEGYSVSREKKERFSLILESASTNQTSMYLCASSFPGGDGGNTEAFFGQGTRLTVV.

The chain uses TRBV19 and TRBJ1-1; perhaps TRBD1 as D (5 bases). Looked up from germline, CDR1 is LNHDA and CDR2 is SQIVND (reference sequence). Trimming took 5 bases from V and 1 from J, leaving 8 bases between them. CDR3 length equals 13 residues. CDR3 amino acids: CASSLQENTEAFF. The CDR3 DNA sequence: TGTGCCAGTAGTCTACAGGAGAACACTGAAGCTTTCTTT.

This clone appeared a single time. The J gene is TRBJ1-4, the V gene TRBV13; possible D gene TRBD1, 5 bases. Germline loops: CDR1 PRHDT, CDR2 FYEKMQ (reference sequence). The CDR3 is made up of 13 amino acids. V shed 5 bases and J shed 3 bases, with 7 bases lying between them. The CDR3 loop is CASSPGSNEKLFF. CDR3 bases: TGTGCCAGCAGCCCAGGGTCTAATGAAAAACTGTTTTTT.

The CDR3 region is CASNGDSTGELFF. The DNA of the CDR3 is TGTGCCAGCAACGGCGACAGCACCGGGGAGCTGTTTTTT. The chain couples TRBV9 to TRBJ2-2; D might be TRBD1 (5 bases). The CDR3 is 13 residues long. Germline assignment: CDR1 SGDLS and CDR2 YYNGEE. The V and J ends lost 6 bases and 4 bases respectively, with 10 bases between them.

The chain uses TRBV5-4 and TRBJ1-1, with D possibly being TRBD1 (6 bases). Looked up from germline, CDR1 is SGHNT and CDR2 is YYREEE (reference sequence). The ends were cut back, 0 bases at V and 8 bases at J, with 17 bases in the middle. This CDR3 is built from 15 residues. The CDR3 region has the DNA TGTGCCAGCAGCTTGGCCGGGGGCGAAAGTGTGGAAGCTTTCTTT. Its protein product is CASSLAGGESVEAFF.

On this clone itself: Distinct nucleotide sequences in the sample also encode this CDR3. This chain connects TRBV7-9 to TRBJ2-7, with a tentative D call TRBD2 (6 bases). CDR3 length: 12 residues. V was cut by 8 bases and J by 4 bases, with 12 bases left in between. CDR1 SEHNR and CDR2 FQNEAQ come from the germline V gene (reference sequence). CDR3 region: CASSRDGYEQYF. Here the CDR3 DNA reads TGTGCCAGCTCGCGGGACGGTTACGAGCAGTACTTC. Combining the CDR3 with reference TRBV7-9 and TRBJ2-7 gives the whole variable domain DTGVSQNPRHKITKRGQNVTFRCDPISEHNRLYWYRQTLGQGPEFLTYFQNEAQLEKSRLLSDRFSAERPKGSFSTLEIQRTEQGDSAMYLCASSRDGYEQYFGPGTRLTVT.

The chain carries TRBV11-1 and TRBJ1-2, with TRBD1 identical over 11 bases. Germline-derived CDR1 and CDR2 are SGHAT and FQDESV (reference sequence). The CDR3 loop spans 15 amino acids. The V gene end was trimmed by 3 bases and the J gene end by 5 bases; junction bases not matched to a gene: 5. For the CDR3, the DNA is TGTGCCAGCAGCTTCGGACAGGGGGCCGGGTATGGCTACACCTTC. Protein: CASSFGQGAGYGYTF.

V is TRBV13 and J is TRBJ2-2; D is possibly TRBD1 (5 bases). Germline V lookup: CDR1 PRHDT, CDR2 FYEKMQ (reference sequence). V was pared by 0 bases and J by 2 bases, with 7 bases between. CDR3 length: 15 residues. The chain's CDR3 is CASSLGRENTGELFF. CDR3 in DNA: TGTGCCAGCAGCTTAGGCAGGGAAAACACCGGGGAGCTGTTTTTT.